Listed below are T cell receptor beta chains from one sample, sequenced in a study of blood T cells in healthy people across ages. TCRdb passed the 5' RACE reads through MiXCR, listing each CDR3 protein once. The sample lists 1.5 million to 2 million distinct CDR3 sequences; around half were seen once. Input material: blood. Receptors originate from a woman in her thirties or forties in good health. Both conserved end residues are part of each CDR3. The D gene is left open where the match is weak. Rows may omit the clone size; those that give it use once, few, many or a size class.

V gene	J gene	D gene	clone size	CDR3 protein	CDR3 DNA
TRBV7-2	TRBJ2-7	TRBD1	-	CASSSEGQISSYEQYF	TGTGCCAGCAGCTCCGAGGGACAGATTAGCTCCTACGAGCAGTACTTC
TRBV4-3	TRBJ1-5	-	-	CASSQDRRDGQPQHF	TGCGCCAGCAGCCAAGATCGGAGGGACGGGCAGCCCCAGCATTTT
TRBV20-1	TRBJ2-1	-	-	CSARDGTTNNEQFF	TGCAGTGCTAGAGACGGGACGACGAACAATGAGCAGTTCTTC
TRBV7-2	TRBJ1-2	-	-	CASSLGRPYGGAANYGYTF	TGTGCCAGCAGCTTAGGGCGGCCTTATGGGGGGGCCGCTAACTATGGCTACACCTTC
TRBV28	TRBJ2-7	-	few	CASSSNTMRDEQYF	TGTGCCAGCAGTTCCAACACAATGCGAGACGAGCAGTACTTC
TRBV28	TRBJ1-1	TRBD1	-	CASSLTGQGTEAFF	TGTGCCAGCAGTTTAACCGGACAGGGCACTGAAGCTTTCTTT
TRBV29-1	TRBJ1-2	-	-	CSAPGLSNYGYTF	TGCAGCGCCCCCGGACTAAGCAACTATGGCTACACCTTC
TRBV29-1	TRBJ1-4	TRBD1	-	CSVAGTVSEKLFF	TGCAGCGTTGCCGGGACAGTTAGTGAAAAACTGTTTTTT
TRBV11-1	TRBJ2-1	-	-	CASSVVGGPRQFF	TGTGCCAGCAGCGTAGTTGGGGGCCCCAGGCAGTTCTTC
TRBV5-1	TRBJ2-6	-	-	CASSKDPPTSGANVLTF	TGCGCCAGCAGCAAAGACCCTCCTACTTCTGGGGCCAACGTCCTGACTTTC
TRBV10-3	TRBJ1-2	-	-	CAITPTETANYGYTF	TGTGCCATCACCCCCACAGAAACTGCTAACTATGGCTACACCTTC
TRBV7-2	TRBJ2-7	-	-	CASSLAGKGFYEQYF	TGTGCCAGCAGCTTAGCGGGAAAGGGGTTCTACGAGCAGTACTTC
TRBV7-2	TRBJ1-2	TRBD1	-	CASSWLTGEGYGYTF	TGTGCCAGCAGCTGGTTGACAGGGGAGGGCTATGGCTACACCTTC
TRBV10-3	TRBJ1-2	-	few	CAISDLAVSYGYTF	TGTGCCATCAGTGATCTCGCGGTTTCCTATGGCTACACCTTC
TRBV11-2	TRBJ2-7	TRBD1	-	CASSLGQGAPSYEQYF	TGTGCCAGCAGCTTAGGCCAGGGGGCGCCCAGCTACGAGCAGTACTTC
TRBV5-1	TRBJ2-5	-	-	CASSLVRGGKETQYF	TGCGCCAGCAGCTTGGTTCGTGGAGGGAAGGAGACCCAGTACTTC
TRBV5-1	TRBJ2-1	TRBD1	-	CASSPRESTGNSYNEQFF	TGCGCCAGCAGCCCGAGAGAATCGACAGGGAACTCCTACAATGAGCAGTTCTTC
TRBV7-2	TRBJ2-5	-	many	CASSSRALGRETQYF	TGTGCCAGCAGCTCCCGGGCCCTCGGACGAGAGACCCAGTACTTC
TRBV9	TRBJ2-3	-	-	CASSASPGLQYF	TGTGCCAGCAGCGCCAGTCCGGGGCTACAGTATTTT
TRBV4-3	TRBJ2-7	-	few	CASSQDVRTHEQYF	TGCGCCAGCAGCCAAGATGTGAGGACCCACGAGCAGTACTTC
TRBV4-2	TRBJ2-1	-	-	CASSQDADPYNEQFF	TGTGCCAGCAGCCAAGATGCGGACCCCTACAATGAGCAGTTCTTC
TRBV10-2	TRBJ1-4	TRBD1	-	CASKTTGINEKLFF	TGCGCCAGTAAAACGACAGGGATTAATGAAAAACTGTTTTTT
TRBV12-3/TRBV12-4	TRBJ2-1	-	-	CASSLESVTEQFF	TGTGCCAGCAGTTTAGAGAGTGTCACTGAGCAGTTCTTC
TRBV2	TRBJ2-7	TRBD2	-	CASSEGGSGGLNEQYF	TGTGCCAGCAGTGAAGGAGGAAGCGGGGGCCTGAATGAGCAGTACTTC
TRBV3-1	TRBJ2-6	TRBD1	once	CASSRWTGAGANVLTF	TGTGCCAGCAGCCGTTGGACAGGGGCTGGGGCCAACGTCCTGACTTTC
TRBV7-3	TRBJ1-2	TRBD1	few	CASSSGGTGNYGYTF	TGTGCCAGCAGCTCGGGGGGGACAGGGAACTATGGCTACACCTTC
TRBV5-6	TRBJ2-3	-	-	CASSLKQTDSTDTQYF	TGTGCCAGCAGCTTGAAACAGACAGATAGCACAGATACGCAGTATTTT
TRBV13	TRBJ2-5	-	-	CASSLGEVMYF	TGTGCTAGCAGCTTAGGGGAGGTTATGTACTTC
TRBV7-2	TRBJ2-4	-	-	CASSPSGTLKNIQYF	TGTGCCAGCAGCCCGTCCGGGACACTCAAAAACATTCAGTACTTC
TRBV7-2	TRBJ1-2	-	-	CASSLGGGATNCGYTF	TGTGCCAGCAGCTTAGGGGGGGGAGCAACTAACTGTGGCTACACCTTC
TRBV4-1	TRBJ2-1	-	few	CASSQEAFAGSPYNEQFF	TGCGCCAGCAGCCAAGAGGCCTTCGCGGGGTCCCCCTACAATGAGCAGTTCTTC
TRBV5-1	TRBJ2-7	TRBD2	-	CASWRGADNEQYF	TGCGCCAGCTGGCGGGGGGCCGACAATGAGCAGTACTTC
TRBV6-2/TRBV6-3	TRBJ2-5	TRBD2	-	CASSTEQLAGIVNEQYF	TGTGCCAGCTCTACGGAGCAACTAGCGGGGATCGTGAATGAGCAGTACTTC
TRBV6-6	TRBJ2-5	-	-	CASSYSGFSETQYF	TGTGCCAGCAGTTACTCGGGGTTCTCAGAGACCCAGTACTTC
TRBV7-9	TRBJ2-1	TRBD2	few	CASSARLAGLVDEQFF	TGTGCCAGCAGCGCCCGACTAGCGGGGCTAGTGGATGAGCAGTTCTTC
TRBV9	TRBJ2-6	-	-	CASSARGAGANVLTF	TGTGCCAGCAGCGCTAGGGGGGCTGGGGCCAACGTCCTGACTTTC
TRBV3-1	TRBJ2-5	-	-	CASSQEGLLGTQYF	TGTGCCAGCAGCCAAGAAGGGCTGCTGGGGACCCAGTACTTC
TRBV6-5	TRBJ1-2	-	-	CASSPTEGLPGYTF	TGTGCCAGCAGCCCAACCGAGGGCCTTCCTGGCTACACCTTC
TRBV12-3/TRBV12-4	TRBJ2-5	-	-	CASSVAGSGTQYF	TGTGCCAGCAGTGTAGCAGGTTCGGGGACCCAGTACTTC
TRBV7-9	TRBJ2-7	-	few	CASRGRTDYEQYF	TGTGCCAGCAGGGGCCGGACAGATTACGAGCAGTACTTC